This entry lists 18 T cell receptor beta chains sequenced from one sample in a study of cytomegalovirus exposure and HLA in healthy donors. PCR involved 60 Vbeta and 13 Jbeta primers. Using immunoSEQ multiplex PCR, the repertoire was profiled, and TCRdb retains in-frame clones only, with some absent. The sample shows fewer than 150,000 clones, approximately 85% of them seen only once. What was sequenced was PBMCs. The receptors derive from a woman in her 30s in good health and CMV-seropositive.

Here the CDR3 reads CASSSPEAYQPQHF. In DNA, the CDR3 is TGTGCCAGCAGTTCCCCAGAGGCATATCAGCCCCAGCATTTT. The chain recombines TRBV28 with TRBJ1-5; D is ambiguous. Trimming pared 4 bases from V and 5 bases from J, leaving 12 bases between. The CDR3 extends over 14 amino acids. The V gene's germline CDR1 is MDHEN and CDR2 SYDVKM.

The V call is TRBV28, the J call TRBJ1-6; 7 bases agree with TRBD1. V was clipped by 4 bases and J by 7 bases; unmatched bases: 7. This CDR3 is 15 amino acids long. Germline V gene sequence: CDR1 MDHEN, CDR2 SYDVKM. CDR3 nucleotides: TGTGCCAGCAGTTCCACGGGGGACAGAAATTCACCCCTCCACTTT. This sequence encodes CASSSTGDRNSPLHF. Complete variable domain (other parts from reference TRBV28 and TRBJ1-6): DVKVTQSSRYLVKRTGEKVFLECVQDMDHENMFWYRQDPGLGLRLIYFSYDVKMKEKGDIPEGYSVSREKKERFSLILESASTNQTSMYLCASSSTGDRNSPLHFGNGTRLTVT.

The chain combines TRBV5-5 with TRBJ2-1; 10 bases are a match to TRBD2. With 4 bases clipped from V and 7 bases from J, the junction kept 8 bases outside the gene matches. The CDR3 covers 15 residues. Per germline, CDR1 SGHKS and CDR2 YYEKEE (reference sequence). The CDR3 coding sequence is TGTGCCAGCAGCCGTAGCGGGGGGCCGGGGAATGAGCAGTTCTTC. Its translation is CASSRSGGPGNEQFF.

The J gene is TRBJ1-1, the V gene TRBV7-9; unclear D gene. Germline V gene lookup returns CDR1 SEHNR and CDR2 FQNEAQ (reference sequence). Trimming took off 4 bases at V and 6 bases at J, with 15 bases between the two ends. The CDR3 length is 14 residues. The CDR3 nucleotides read TGTGCCAGCAGCTCCACACGGAGTCGGCCTGAAGCTTTCTTT. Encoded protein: CASSSTRSRPEAFF.

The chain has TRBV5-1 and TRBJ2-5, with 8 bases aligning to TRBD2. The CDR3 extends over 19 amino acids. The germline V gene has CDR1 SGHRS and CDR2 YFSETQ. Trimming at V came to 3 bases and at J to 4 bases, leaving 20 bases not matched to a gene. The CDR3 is CASSSLGGSGVKARETQYF. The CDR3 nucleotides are TGCGCCAGCAGCTCCTTGGGGGGTAGCGGGGTCAAAGCTAGAGAGACCCAGTACTTC.

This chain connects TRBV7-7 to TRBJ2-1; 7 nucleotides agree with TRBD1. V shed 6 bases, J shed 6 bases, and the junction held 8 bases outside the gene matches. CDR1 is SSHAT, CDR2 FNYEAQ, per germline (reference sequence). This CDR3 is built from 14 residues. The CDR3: CASSPQGVSNEQFF. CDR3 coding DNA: TGTGCCAGCAGTCCCCAGGGGGTTAGCAATGAGCAGTTCTTC. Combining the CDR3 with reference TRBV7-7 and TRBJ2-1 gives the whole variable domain GAGVSQSPRYKVTKRGQDVTLRCDPISSHATLYWYQQALGQGPEFLTYFNYEAQPDKSGLPSDRFSAERPEGSISTLTIQRTEQRDSAMYRCASSPQGVSNEQFFGPGTRLTVL.

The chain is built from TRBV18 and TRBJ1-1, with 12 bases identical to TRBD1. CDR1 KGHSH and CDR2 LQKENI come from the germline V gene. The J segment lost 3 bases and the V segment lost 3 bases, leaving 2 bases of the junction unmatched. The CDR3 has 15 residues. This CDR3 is CASSPGQGADTEAFF. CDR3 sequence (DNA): TGTGCCAGCTCACCGGGACAGGGGGCGGACACTGAAGCTTTCTTT.

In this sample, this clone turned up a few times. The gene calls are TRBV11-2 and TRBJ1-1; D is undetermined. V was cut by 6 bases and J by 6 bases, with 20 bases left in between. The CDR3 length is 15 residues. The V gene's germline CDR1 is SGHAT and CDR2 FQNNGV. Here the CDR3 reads CASRPRRDPRAEAFF. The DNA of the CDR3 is TGTGCCAGCAGACCCCGGCGAGACCCACGGGCTGAAGCTTTCTTT.

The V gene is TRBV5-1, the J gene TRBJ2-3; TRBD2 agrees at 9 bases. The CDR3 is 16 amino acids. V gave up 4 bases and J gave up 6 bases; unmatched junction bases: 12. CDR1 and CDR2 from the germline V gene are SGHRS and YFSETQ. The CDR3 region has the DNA TGCGCCAGCAGCCCCGGAGCGGGAGGATCCCGGGATACGCAGTATTTT. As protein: CASSPGAGGSRDTQYF.

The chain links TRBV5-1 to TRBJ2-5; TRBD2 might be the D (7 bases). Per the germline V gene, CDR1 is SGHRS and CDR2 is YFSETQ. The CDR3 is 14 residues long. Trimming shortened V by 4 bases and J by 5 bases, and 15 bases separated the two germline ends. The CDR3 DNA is TGCGCCAGCAGCGAGGGGGGGCCTCCCGAGACCCAGTACTTC. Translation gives CASSEGGPPETQYF.

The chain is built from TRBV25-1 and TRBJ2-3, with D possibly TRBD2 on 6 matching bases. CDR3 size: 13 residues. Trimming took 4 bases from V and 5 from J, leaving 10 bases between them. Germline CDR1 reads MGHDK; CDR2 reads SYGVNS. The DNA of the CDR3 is TGTGCCAGCAGTGGGAGAGCGGGAGATACGCAGTATTTT. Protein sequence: CASSGRAGDTQYF.

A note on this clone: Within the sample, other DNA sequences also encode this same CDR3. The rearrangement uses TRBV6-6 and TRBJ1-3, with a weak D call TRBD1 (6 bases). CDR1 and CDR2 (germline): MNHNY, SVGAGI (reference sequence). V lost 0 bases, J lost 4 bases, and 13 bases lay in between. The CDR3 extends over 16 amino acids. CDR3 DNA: TGTGCCAGCAGTTACTCTGGGGGCGACTCCGGAAACACCATATATTTT. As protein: CASSYSGGDSGNTIYF.

CDR3 residues: CASSSMRRTSGRWYEQYF. The CDR3 DNA is TGTGCCAGCAGCTCCATGCGAAGGACTAGCGGGAGATGGTACGAGCAGTACTTC. The chain links TRBV5-6 to TRBJ2-7; the match to TRBD2 covers 13 bases. Trimming removed 3 bases from V and 4 bases from J; junction bases left unmatched: 13. The CDR3 totals 18 residues. Per the germline V gene, CDR1 is SGHDT and CDR2 is YYEEEE.

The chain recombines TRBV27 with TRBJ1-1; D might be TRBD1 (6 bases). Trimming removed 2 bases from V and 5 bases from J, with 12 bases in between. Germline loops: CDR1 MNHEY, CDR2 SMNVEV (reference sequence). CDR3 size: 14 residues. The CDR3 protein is CASSLRDTRTEAFF. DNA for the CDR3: TGTGCCAGCAGTTTAAGGGACACAAGGACTGAAGCTTTCTTT.

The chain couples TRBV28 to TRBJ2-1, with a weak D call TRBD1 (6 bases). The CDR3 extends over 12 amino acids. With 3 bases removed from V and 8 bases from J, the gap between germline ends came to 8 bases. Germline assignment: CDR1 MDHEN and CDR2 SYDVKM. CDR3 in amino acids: CASSLGADEQFF. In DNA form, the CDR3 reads TGTGCCAGCAGTTTGGGGGCGGATGAGCAGTTCTTC.

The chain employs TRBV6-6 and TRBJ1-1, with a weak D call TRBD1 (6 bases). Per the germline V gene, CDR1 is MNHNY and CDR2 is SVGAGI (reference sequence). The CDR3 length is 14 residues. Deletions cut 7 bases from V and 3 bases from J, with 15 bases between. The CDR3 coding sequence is TGTGCCAGCATGGGTGGGGGGGCGGACACTGAAGCTTTCTTT. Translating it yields CASMGGGADTEAFF.

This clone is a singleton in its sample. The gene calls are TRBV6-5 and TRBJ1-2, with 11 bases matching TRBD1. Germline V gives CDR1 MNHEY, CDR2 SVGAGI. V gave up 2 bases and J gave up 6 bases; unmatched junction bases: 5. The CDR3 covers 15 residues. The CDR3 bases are TGTGCCAGCAGTTACATTTCGGGACAGGGGGATGGCTACACCTTC. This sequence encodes CASSYISGQGDGYTF.

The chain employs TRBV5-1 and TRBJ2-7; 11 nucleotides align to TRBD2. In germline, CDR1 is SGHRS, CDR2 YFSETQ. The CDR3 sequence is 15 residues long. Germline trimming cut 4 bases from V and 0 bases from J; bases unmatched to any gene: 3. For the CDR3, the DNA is TGCGCCAGCAGCATCCTAGCGGGGGGCTCCTACGAGCAGTACTTC. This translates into CASSILAGGSYEQYF.